Listed here are 4 T cell receptor beta chains from one sample, sequenced in a study of neurological immune-mediated disorders. Using its own MiXCR run on the 5' RACE reads, TCRdb lists one record per CDR3 protein. The sample contains tens of thousands of distinct CDR3 sequences, around 4% of which appear only once. The sample comprised PBMCs. The source of these receptors is a man aged 45-65 years with multiple sclerosis.

This clonotype was detected ten times or more. This chain links TRBV20-1 with TRBJ2-3; D unresolved. With 5 bases removed from V and 1 base from J, the gap between germline ends came to 10 bases. CDR1 and CDR2 (germline): DFQATT, SNEGSKA (reference sequence). This CDR3 has 13 residues. The CDR3 DNA follows: TGCAGTGCTTTAACCCAGGGCACAGATACGCAGTATTTT. This sequence encodes CSALTQGTDTQYF.

This clonotype was picked up many times. The chain carries TRBV5-1 and TRBJ1-2; 7 nucleotides match TRBD1. The CDR3 has 16 residues. CDR1 is SGHRS, CDR2 YFSETQ, per germline. Trimming cost V 0 bases and J 4 bases; bases outside gene matches: 9. The CDR3 bases are TGCGCCAGCAGCTTGGGACAGGGAGCGCTCCCCTATGGCTACACCTTC. Its protein is CASSLGQGALPYGYTF.

Concerning this clonotype: Since a much larger clone is just one base distant, this may be a read error. V and J are TRBV20-1 and TRBJ2-2, with D unresolved. The CDR3 totals 14 residues. Germline loops: CDR1 DFQATT, CDR2 SNEGSKA (reference sequence). V was trimmed by 5 bases and J by 2 bases, leaving 12 bases between them. CDR3 residues: CSAGPKGNTGELFF. The CDR3 nucleotides are TGCAGTGCTGGACCTAAAGGCAACACCGGGGAGCTGTTTTTT.

This clonotype was seen many times. The chain uses TRBV2 and TRBJ2-2, with TRBD1 matching 8 bases. CDR1 SNHLY and CDR2 FYNNEI come from the germline V gene. The length of the CDR3 is 15 residues. V was pared by 6 bases and J by 5 bases, with 8 bases of the junction left unmatched. The chain's CDR3 is CASSETGAGTGELFF. The CDR3 DNA follows: TGTGCCAGCAGCGAGACAGGGGCAGGGACCGGGGAGCTGTTTTTT.